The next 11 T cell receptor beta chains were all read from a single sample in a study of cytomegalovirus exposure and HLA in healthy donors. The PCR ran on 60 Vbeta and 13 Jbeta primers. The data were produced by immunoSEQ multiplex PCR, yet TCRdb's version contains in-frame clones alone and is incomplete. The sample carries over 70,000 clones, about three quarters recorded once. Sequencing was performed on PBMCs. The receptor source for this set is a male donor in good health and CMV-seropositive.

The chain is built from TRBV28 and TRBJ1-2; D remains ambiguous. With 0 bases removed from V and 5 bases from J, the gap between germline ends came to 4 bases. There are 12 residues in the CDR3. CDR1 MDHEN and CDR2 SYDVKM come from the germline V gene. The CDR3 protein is CASSLWRYGYTF. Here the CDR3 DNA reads TGTGCCAGCAGTTTATGGAGGTATGGCTACACCTTC.

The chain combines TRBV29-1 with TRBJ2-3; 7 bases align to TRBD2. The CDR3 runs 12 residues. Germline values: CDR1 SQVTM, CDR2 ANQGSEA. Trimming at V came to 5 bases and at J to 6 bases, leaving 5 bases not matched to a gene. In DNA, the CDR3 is TGCAGCGTTAGACTAGCTCTGGATACGCAGTATTTT. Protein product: CSVRLALDTQYF.

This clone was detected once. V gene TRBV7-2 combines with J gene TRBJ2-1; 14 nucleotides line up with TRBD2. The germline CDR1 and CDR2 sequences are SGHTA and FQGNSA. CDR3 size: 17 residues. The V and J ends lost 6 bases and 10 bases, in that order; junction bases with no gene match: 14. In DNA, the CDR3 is TGTGCCAGCAGTCGAGGGACTAGCGGGAGAACCGGATCAGAGCAGTTCTTC. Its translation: CASSRGTSGRTGSEQFF.

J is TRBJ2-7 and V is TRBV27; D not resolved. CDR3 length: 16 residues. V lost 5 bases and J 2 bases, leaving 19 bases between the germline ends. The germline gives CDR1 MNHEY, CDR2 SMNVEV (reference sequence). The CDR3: CASSLLRSTEAYEQYF. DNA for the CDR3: TGTGCCAGCAGTCTCCTTCGGTCAACAGAAGCCTACGAGCAGTACTTC.

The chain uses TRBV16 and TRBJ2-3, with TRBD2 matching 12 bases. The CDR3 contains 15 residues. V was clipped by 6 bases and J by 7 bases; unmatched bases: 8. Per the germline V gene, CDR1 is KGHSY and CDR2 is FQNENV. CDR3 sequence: CASRPSGRALYTQYF. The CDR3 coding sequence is TGTGCCAGCAGACCTAGCGGGAGGGCCTTGTATACGCAGTATTTT.

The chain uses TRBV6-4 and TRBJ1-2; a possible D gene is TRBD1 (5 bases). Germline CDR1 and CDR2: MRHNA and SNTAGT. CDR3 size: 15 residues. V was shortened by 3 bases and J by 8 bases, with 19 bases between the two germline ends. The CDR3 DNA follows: TGTGCCAGCAGTGAGCCGAAGACAGCAACGTGGGGCTACACCTTC. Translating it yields CASSEPKTATWGYTF.

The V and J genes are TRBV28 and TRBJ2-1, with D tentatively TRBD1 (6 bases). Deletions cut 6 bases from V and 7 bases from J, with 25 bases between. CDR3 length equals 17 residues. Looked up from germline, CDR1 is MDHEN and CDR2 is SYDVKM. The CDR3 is CASSRLDWSAGVNEQFF. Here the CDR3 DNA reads TGTGCCAGCAGCCGTCTGGATTGGTCTGCAGGGGTGAATGAGCAGTTCTTC.

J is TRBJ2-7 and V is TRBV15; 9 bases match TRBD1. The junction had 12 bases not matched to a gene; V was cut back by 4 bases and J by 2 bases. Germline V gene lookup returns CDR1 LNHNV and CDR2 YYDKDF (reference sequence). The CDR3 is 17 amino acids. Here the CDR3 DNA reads TGTGCCACCAGCAAAGATTCCGGGACAGGGAGGACCTACGAGCAGTACTTC. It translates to CATSKDSGTGRTYEQYF.

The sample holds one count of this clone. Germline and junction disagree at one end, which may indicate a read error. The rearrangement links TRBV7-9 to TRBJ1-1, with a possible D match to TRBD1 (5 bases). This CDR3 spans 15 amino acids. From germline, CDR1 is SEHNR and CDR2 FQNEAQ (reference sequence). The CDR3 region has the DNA TGTTCCAGCAGCTTAGCGCGGGGGGGAGGAACTGAAGCTTTCTTT. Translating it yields CSSSLARGGGTEAFF.

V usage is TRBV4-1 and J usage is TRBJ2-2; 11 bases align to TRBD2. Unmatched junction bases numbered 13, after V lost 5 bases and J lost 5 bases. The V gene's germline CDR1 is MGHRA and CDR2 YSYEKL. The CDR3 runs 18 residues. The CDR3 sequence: CASSLSSVSGRVTGELFF. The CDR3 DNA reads TGCGCCAGCAGCTTATCGTCCGTTAGCGGGAGGGTAACCGGGGAGCTGTTTTTT.

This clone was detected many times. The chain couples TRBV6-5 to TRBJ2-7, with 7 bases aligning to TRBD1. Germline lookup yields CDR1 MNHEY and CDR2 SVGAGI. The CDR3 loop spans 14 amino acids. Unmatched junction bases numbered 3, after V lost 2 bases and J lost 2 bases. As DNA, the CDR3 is TGTGCCAGCAGTTACGACAGGGCCGCCTACGAGCAGTACTTC. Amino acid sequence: CASSYDRAAYEQYF.